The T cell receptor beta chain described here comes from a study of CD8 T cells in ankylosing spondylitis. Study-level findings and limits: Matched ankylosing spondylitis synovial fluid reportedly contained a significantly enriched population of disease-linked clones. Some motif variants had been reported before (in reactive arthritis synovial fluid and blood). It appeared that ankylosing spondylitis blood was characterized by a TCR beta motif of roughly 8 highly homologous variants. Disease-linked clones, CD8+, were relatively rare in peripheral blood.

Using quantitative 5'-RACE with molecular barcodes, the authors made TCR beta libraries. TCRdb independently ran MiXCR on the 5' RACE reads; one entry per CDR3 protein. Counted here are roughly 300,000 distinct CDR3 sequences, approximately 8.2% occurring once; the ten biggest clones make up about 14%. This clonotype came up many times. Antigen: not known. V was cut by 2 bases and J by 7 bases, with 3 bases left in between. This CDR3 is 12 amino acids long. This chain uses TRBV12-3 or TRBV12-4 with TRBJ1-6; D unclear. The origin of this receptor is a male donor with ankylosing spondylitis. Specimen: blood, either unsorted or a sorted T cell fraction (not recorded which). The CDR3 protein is CASSLPNSPLHF. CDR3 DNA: TGTGCCAGCAGTTTACCCAATTCACCCCTCCACTTT.